This paragraph reports one TCR beta chain. Without the conserved terminal phenylalanine or tryptophan, this CDR3 likely stems from a read error. The limits of the CDR3 on the DNA are not certain, so only TCRdb's listed CDR3 is given. This specimen comes from a study of Ad26.COV2.S vaccination and SARS-CoV-2 variants. The data were produced by immunoSEQ multiplex PCR, yet TCRdb's version contains in-frame clones alone and is incomplete. The table lists over 450,000 clones, roughly nine tenths of them singletons. Treatment described: 15 to 20 received Ad26.COV2.S at low or high dose, single or two shots; about 5 received placebo; per-sample allocation not given. The samples date from day 63 after the first vaccine or placebo injection. The shot given was an Ad26 vector that makes Wuhan-strain SARS-CoV-2 spike. Per germline, CDR1 SGDLS and CDR2 YYNGEE. Termini included, the CDR3 measures 15 amino acids.

The chain recombines TRBV9 with TRBJ1-2; the D call TRBD1 from the table was never checked on the DNA. This receptor was taken from a person aged 18-60 years who received the Ad26.COV2.S COVID-19 vaccine or a placebo. Sample: peripheral blood, taken in a trial of Ad26.COV2.S vaccine versus placebo. CDR3: CASRPQGNRGAPIGL.